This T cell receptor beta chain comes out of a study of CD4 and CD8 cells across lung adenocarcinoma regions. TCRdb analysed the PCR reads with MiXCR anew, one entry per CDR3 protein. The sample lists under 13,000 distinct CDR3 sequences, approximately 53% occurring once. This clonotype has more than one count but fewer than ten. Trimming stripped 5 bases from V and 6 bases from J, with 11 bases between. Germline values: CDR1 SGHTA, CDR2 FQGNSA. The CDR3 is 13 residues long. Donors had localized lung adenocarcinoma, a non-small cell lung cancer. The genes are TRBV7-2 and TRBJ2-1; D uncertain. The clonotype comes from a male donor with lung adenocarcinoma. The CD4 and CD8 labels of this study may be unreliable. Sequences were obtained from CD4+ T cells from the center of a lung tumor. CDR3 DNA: TGTGCCAGCAGCCCGCACTCTGGCAATGAGCAGTTCTTC. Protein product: CASSPHSGNEQFF. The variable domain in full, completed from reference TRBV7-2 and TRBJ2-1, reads GAGVSQSPSNKVTEKGKDVELRCDPISGHTALYWYRQSLGQGLEFLIYFQGNSAPDKSGLPSDRFSAERTGGSVSTLTIQRTQQEDSAVYLCASSPHSGNEQFFGPGTRLTVL.